Below, 11 T cell receptor beta chains from the same sample are listed, as sequenced in a study of T cell responses to AZD1222 COVID-19 vaccine. Using immunoSEQ multiplex PCR, the repertoire was profiled, and TCRdb retains in-frame clones only, with some absent. The table records over 150,000 clones, approximately 86% of them present only once. The starting material was peripheral blood, obtained on day 0 of AZD1222 vaccination. The receptor source for this set is an adult in good health.

The CDR3 coding sequence is TGCGCCAGCAGCTTGGGATCTAGGACTAGCGGGACTAATGAGCAGTTCTTC. This gives the protein CASSLGSRTSGTNEQFF. The chain joins TRBV5-1 to TRBJ2-1, with 12 bases matching TRBD2. V dropped 0 bases and J dropped 7; count of bases not matched to a gene: 8. The length of the CDR3 is 17 residues. Germline-derived CDR1 and CDR2 are SGHRS and YFSETQ.

CDR3 residues: CASKTRDRINQPQHF. CDR3 bases: TGTGCCAGCAAGACCCGGGACAGAATAAATCAGCCCCAGCATTTT. V and J are TRBV6-5 and TRBJ1-5; 7 bases agree with TRBD1. This CDR3 has 15 residues. Germline V gene sequence: CDR1 MNHEY, CDR2 SVGAGI. With V trimmed by 7 bases and J by 4 bases, 10 bases remained unmatched.

The J gene is TRBJ1-2, the V gene TRBV6-5; D call uncertain. Trimming shortened V by 5 bases and J by 7 bases, and 11 bases separated the two germline ends. Germline V lookup: CDR1 MNHEY, CDR2 SVGAGI. The CDR3 is 12 residues long. CDR3 sequence: CASSLDRVGYTF. The CDR3 DNA reads TGTGCCAGCAGTCTGGACCGGGTTGGCTACACCTTC.

CDR3 loop: CASSSESYEQFF. In DNA, the CDR3 is TGTGCCAGCAGCTCAGAGAGCTATGAGCAGTTCTTC. The chain recombines TRBV5-4 with TRBJ2-1, with D unresolved. Germline V gene data show CDR1 as SGHNT and CDR2 as YYREEE (reference sequence). The V gene lost 3 bases and the J gene lost 8 bases, with 9 bases spanning the gap. The CDR3 runs 12 residues.

The chain joins TRBV28 to TRBJ2-5; maybe TRBD2 (6 bases). V was clipped by 5 bases and J by 5 bases, with 12 bases between them. CDR1 is MDHEN, CDR2 SYDVKM, per germline. There are 13 residues in the CDR3. As DNA, the CDR3 is TGTGCCAGCAGTGCAGCCGGGGGTGAGACCCAGTACTTC. Translated: CASSAAGGETQYF.

This sequence joins TRBV7-2 and TRBJ1-5, with D unclear. The CDR3 totals 15 residues. Trimming removed 5 bases from V and 4 bases from J, with 15 bases in between. The germline gives CDR1 SGHTA, CDR2 FQGNSA. DNA of the CDR3: TGTGCCAGCAGCCCCGGTGGGTGGGTTAATCAGCCCCAGCATTTT. Its translation is CASSPGGWVNQPQHF.

This chain joins TRBV7-2 and TRBJ1-5; the D gene is possibly TRBD1 (5 bases). Trimming cost V 3 bases and J 5 bases, with 11 bases left between them. Germline values: CDR1 SGHTA, CDR2 FQGNSA. The CDR3 spans 14 residues. CDR3 sequence reads: CASSFRGGYQPQHF. The DNA for the CDR3 is TGTGCCAGCAGCTTTCGGGGGGGGTATCAGCCCCAGCATTTT.

The chain joins TRBV11-2 to TRBJ1-1, with 7 bases aligning to TRBD1. CDR3 size: 15 residues. Germline trimming cut 3 bases from V and 5 bases from J; bases unmatched to any gene: 9. Germline CDR1 SGHAT, CDR2 FQNNGV. The CDR3 protein is CASSLVQGRGTEAFF. The DNA of the CDR3 is TGTGCCAGCAGCTTGGTCCAGGGCAGGGGGACTGAAGCTTTCTTT.

The chain is built from TRBV5-6 and TRBJ2-1; 10 nucleotides line up with TRBD2. Germline-derived CDR1 and CDR2 are SGHDT and YYEEEE. After removal of 0 bases from V and 6 bases from J, the junction contained 12 bases not matched to a gene. The CDR3 sequence is 18 residues long. Here the CDR3 DNA reads TGTGCCAGCAGCTTGGGGCCTAGCGGGAGCCTCCTGAGCAATGAGCAGTTCTTC. It codes for CASSLGPSGSLLSNEQFF.

This rearrangement joins TRBV9 to TRBJ2-7; 7 nucleotides agree with TRBD1. The trim removed 3 bases at V and 2 bases at J, leaving 11 bases unmatched. CDR1 and CDR2 (germline): SGDLS, YYNGEE. The CDR3 covers 16 residues. The CDR3 is CASSAIGTEFTYEQYF. In DNA, the CDR3 is TGTGCCAGCAGCGCCATCGGGACAGAATTTACCTACGAGCAGTACTTC. The full variable domain, in which reference TRBV9 and TRBJ2-7 provide the parts outside the CDR3, is DSGVTQTPKHLITATGQRVTLRCSPRSGDLSVYWYQQSLDQGLQFLIQYYNGEERAKGNILERFSAQQFPDLHSELNLSSLELGDSALYFCASSAIGTEFTYEQYFGPGTRLTVT.

The chain recombines TRBV9 with TRBJ2-1; no clear D. The germline V gene has CDR1 SGDLS and CDR2 YYNGEE. The V gene lost 0 bases and the J gene lost 7 bases, with 5 bases spanning the gap. The CDR3 runs to 12 residues. The CDR3 region has the DNA TGTGCCAGCAGCGTAGGCCGAAATGAGCAGTTCTTC. Translating it yields CASSVGRNEQFF.